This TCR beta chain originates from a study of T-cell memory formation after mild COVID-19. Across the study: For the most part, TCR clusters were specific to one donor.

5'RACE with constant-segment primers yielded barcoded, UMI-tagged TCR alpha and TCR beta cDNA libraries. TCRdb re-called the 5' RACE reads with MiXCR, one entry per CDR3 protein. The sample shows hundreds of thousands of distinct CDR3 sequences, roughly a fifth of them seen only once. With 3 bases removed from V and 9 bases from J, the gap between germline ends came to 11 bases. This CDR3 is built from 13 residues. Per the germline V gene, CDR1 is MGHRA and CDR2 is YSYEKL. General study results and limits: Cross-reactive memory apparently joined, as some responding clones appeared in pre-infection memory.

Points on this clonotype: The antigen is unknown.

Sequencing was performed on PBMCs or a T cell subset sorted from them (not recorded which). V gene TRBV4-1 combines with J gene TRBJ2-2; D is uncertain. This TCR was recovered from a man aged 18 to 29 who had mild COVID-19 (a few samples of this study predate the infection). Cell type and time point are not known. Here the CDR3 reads CASSHVGSRELFF. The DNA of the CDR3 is TGCGCCAGCAGCCACGTGGGAAGTCGGGAGCTGTTTTTT.